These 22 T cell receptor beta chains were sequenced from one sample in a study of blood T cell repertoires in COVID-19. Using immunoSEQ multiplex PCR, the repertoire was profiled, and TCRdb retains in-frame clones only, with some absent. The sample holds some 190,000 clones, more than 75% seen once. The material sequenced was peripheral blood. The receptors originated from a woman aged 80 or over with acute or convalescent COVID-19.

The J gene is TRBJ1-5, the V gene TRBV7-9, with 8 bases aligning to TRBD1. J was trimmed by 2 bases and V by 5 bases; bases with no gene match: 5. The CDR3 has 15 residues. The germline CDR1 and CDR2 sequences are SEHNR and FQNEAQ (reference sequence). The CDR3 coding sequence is TGTGCCAGCAGCACGACAGGGGTCGGCAATCAGCCCCAGCATTTT. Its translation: CASSTTGVGNQPQHF.

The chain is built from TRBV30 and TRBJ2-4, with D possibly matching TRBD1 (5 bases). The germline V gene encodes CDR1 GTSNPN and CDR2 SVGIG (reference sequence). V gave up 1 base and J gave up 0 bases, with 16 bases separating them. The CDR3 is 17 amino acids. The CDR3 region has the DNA TGTGCCTGGAGTGACCGGGCCCTGGGGCTAGCCAAAAACATTCAGTACTTC. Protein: CAWSDRALGLAKNIQYF.

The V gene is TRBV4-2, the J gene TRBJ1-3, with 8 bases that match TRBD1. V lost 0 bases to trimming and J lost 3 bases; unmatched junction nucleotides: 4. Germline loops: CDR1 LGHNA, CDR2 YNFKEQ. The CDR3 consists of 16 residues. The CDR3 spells CASSQDRGRNGNTIYF. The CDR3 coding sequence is TGTGCCAGCAGCCAAGACAGGGGGCGAAATGGAAACACCATATATTTT.

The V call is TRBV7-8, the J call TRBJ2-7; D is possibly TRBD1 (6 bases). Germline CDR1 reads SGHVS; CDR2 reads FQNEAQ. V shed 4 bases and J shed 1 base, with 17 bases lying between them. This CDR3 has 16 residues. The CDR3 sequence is CASSSTPTGKSYEQYF. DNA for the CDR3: TGTGCCAGCAGCTCTACCCCGACAGGCAAGTCCTACGAGCAGTACTTC.

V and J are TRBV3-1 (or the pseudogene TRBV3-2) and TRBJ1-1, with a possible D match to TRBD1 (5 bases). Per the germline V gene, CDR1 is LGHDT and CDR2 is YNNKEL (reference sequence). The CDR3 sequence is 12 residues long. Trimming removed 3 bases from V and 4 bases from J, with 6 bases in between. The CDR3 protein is CASSHGGTEAFF. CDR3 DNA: TGTGCCAGCAGCCACGGGGGCACTGAAGCTTTCTTT.

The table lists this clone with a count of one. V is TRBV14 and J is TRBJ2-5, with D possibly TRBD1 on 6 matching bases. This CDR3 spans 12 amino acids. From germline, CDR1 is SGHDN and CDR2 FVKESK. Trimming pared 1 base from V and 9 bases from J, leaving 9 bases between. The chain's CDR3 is CASSQGKGAQYF. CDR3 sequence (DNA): TGTGCCAGCAGCCAAGGGAAGGGGGCCCAGTACTTC.

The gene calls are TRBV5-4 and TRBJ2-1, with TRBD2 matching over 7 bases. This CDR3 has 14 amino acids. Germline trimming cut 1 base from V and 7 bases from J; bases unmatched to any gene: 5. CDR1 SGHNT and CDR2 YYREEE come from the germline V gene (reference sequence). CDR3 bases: TGTGCCAGCAGCTTGATCGGGAGGACGAATGAGCAGTTCTTC. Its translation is CASSLIGRTNEQFF. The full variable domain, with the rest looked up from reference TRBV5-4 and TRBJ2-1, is ETGVTQSPTHLIKTRGQQVTLRCSSQSGHNTVSWYQQALGQGPQFIFQYYREEENGRGNFPPRFSGLQFPNYSSELNVNALELDDSALYLCASSLIGRTNEQFFGPGTRLTVL.

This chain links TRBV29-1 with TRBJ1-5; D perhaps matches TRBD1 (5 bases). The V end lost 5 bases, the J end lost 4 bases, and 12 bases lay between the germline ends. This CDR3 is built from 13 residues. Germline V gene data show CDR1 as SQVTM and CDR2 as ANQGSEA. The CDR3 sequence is CSVKQGGNQPQHF. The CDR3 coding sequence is TGCAGCGTTAAGCAGGGTGGTAATCAGCCCCAGCATTTT.

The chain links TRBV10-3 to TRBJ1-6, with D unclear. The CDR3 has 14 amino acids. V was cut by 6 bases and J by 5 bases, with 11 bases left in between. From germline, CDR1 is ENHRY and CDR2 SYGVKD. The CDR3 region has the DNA TGTGCCATCAGACCGACGGGGAATAATTCACCCCTCCACTTT. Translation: CAIRPTGNNSPLHF.

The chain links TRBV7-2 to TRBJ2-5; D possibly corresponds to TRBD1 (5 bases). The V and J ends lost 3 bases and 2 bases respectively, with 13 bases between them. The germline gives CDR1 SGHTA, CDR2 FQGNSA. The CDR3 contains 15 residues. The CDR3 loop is CASSLEQDKQETQYF. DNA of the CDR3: TGTGCCAGCAGCTTGGAGCAGGACAAACAAGAGACCCAGTACTTC.

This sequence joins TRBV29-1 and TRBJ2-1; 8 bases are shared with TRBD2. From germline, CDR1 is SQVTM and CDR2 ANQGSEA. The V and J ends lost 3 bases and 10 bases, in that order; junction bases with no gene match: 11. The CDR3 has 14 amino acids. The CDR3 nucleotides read TGCAGCGTTGATAGGGCGGGAGGTCTACTCGAGCAGTTCTTC. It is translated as CSVDRAGGLLEQFF.

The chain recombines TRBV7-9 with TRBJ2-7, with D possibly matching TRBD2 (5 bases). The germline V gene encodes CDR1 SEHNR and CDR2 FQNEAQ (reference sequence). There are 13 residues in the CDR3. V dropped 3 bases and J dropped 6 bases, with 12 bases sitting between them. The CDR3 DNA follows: TGTGCCAGCAGCTTGGGAGTATCGGCCGAGCAGTACTTC. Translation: CASSLGVSAEQYF.

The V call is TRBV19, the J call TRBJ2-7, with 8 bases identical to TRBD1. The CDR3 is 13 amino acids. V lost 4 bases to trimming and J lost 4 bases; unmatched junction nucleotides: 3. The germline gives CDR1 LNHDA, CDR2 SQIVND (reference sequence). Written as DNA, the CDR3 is TGTGCCAGTAGTACAGGGGGCCGGTACGAGCAGTACTTC. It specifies CASSTGGRYEQYF.

CDR3 bases: TGTGCCAGCAGTTCCTCAGTAACGCCCCTAGCGGGAAGGTACGAGCAGTACTTC. This encodes CASSSSVTPLAGRYEQYF. This chain connects TRBV28 to TRBJ2-7, with 9 bases fitting TRBD2. Per germline, CDR1 MDHEN and CDR2 SYDVKM. The CDR3 consists of 18 residues. Trimming cost V 4 bases and J 4 bases; bases outside gene matches: 17.

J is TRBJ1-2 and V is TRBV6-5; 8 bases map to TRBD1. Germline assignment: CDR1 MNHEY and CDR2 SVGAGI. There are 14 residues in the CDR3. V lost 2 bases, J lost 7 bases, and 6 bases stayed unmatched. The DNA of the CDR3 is TGTGCCAGCAGTTACCGGCCAGGGGGCTTTGGCTACACCTTC. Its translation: CASSYRPGGFGYTF.

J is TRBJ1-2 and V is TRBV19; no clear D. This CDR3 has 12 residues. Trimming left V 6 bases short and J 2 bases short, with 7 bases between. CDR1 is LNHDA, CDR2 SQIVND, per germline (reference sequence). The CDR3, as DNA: TGTGCCAGTAGCAAAGAGAACTATGGCTACACCTTC. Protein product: CASSKENYGYTF.

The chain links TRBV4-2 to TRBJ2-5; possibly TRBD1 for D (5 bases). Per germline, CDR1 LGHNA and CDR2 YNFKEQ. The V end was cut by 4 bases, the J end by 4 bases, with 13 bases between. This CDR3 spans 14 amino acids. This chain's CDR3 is CASSPPRGGETQYF. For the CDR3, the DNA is TGTGCCAGCAGCCCGCCAAGGGGTGGAGAGACCCAGTACTTC.

CDR3 amino acids: CAWSVGTALTDTQYF. The CDR3 nucleotides are TGTGCCTGGAGTGTAGGGACAGCCCTCACAGATACGCAGTATTTT. This chain links TRBV30 with TRBJ2-3, with 7 nucleotides matching TRBD1. V lost 0 bases and J lost 2; bases outside the gene matches: 5. This CDR3 contains 15 residues. The germline V gene encodes CDR1 GTSNPN and CDR2 SVGIG (reference sequence).

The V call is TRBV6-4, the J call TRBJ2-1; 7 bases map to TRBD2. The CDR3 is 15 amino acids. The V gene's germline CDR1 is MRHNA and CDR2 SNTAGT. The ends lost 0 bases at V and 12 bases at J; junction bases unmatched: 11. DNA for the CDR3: TGTGCCAGCAGTGACTCGGGGACTAAATATGGGGGGCAGTTCTTC. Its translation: CASSDSGTKYGGQFF.

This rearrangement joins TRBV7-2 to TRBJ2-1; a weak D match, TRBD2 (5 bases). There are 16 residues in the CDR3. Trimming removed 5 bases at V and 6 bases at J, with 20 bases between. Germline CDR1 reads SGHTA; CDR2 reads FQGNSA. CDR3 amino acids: CASSGWRPWGSNEQFF. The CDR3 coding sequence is TGTGCCAGCAGCGGCTGGAGGCCCTGGGGTAGCAATGAGCAGTTCTTC.

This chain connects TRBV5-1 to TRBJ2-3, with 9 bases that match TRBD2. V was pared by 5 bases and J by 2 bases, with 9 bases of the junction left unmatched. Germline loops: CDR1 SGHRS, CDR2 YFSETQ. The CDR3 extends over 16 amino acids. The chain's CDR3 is CASRLDPSGDTDTQYF. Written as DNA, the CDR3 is TGCGCCAGCAGGCTGGATCCTAGCGGGGACACAGATACGCAGTATTTT.

Here the CDR3 DNA reads TGTGCCAGCAGTTACTCAGGGAGATCGGATACGCAGTATTTT. Its translation is CASSYSGRSDTQYF. The rearrangement uses TRBV6-6 and TRBJ2-3, with TRBD2 as a possible D gene (5 bases). Germline loops: CDR1 MNHNY, CDR2 SVGAGI (reference sequence). The CDR3 runs to 14 residues. Between the trimmed V and J ends, which lost 0 bases and 6 bases, there was a span of 10 bases.